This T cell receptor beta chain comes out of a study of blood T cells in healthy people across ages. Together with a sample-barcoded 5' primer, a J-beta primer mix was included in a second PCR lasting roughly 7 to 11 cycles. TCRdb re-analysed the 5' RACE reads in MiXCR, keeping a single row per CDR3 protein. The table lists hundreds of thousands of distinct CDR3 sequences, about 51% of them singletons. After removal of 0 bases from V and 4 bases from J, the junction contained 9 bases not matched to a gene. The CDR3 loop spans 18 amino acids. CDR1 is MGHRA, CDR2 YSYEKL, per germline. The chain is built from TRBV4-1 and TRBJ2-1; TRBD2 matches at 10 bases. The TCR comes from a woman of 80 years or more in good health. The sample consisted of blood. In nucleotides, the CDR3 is TGCGCCAGCAGCCAAGACCGCACCGGGACTAGCGTATACAATGAGCAGTTCTTC. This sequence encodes CASSQDRTGTSVYNEQFF.